The next 9 T cell receptor beta chains were all read from a single sample in a study of blood T cell repertoires in COVID-19. The repertoire was sequenced with immunoSEQ multiplex PCR; TCRdb's copy has only in-frame clones and lacks some. The sample lists some 100,000 clones, 88% occurring once. The specimen sequenced was peripheral blood. These receptors originate from a woman older than 75 with active COVID-19.

CDR3 loop: CASSLTGLGNTIYF. CDR3 DNA: TGTGCCAGCAGCCTGACAGGGCTCGGAAACACCATATATTTT. J is TRBJ1-3 and V is TRBV6-5, with 7 positions matching TRBD1. Germline V gives CDR1 MNHEY, CDR2 SVGAGI. The CDR3 extends over 14 amino acids. V gave up 6 bases and J gave up 4 bases; unmatched junction bases: 6.

The chain has TRBV24-1 and TRBJ2-3; the match to TRBD2 covers 9 bases. The length of the CDR3 is 15 residues. Per germline, CDR1 KGHDR and CDR2 SFDVKD. The junction had 7 bases not matched to a gene; V was cut back by 7 bases and J by 3 bases. The CDR3 protein is CATSRLADITDTQYF. CDR3 DNA sequence: TGTGCCACCAGCCGACTAGCGGACATTACAGATACGCAGTATTTT.

This clone appeared a single time. DNA of the CDR3: TGCAGTGCCGCACGAGGCACTGAAGCTTTCTTT. Translation: CSAARGTEAFF. The chain uses TRBV20-1 and TRBJ1-1; no reliable D call. The germline V gene encodes CDR1 DFQATT and CDR2 SNEGSKA (reference sequence). The CDR3 length is 11 residues. V was cut by 6 bases and J by 4 bases, with 9 bases left in between.

This clone was observed once. The chain uses TRBV28 and TRBJ2-3; D is perhaps TRBD2 (6 bases). The V end lost 6 bases, the J end lost 0 bases, and 10 bases lay between the germline ends. The germline V gene has CDR1 MDHEN and CDR2 SYDVKM. This CDR3 is 14 amino acids long. Here the CDR3 DNA reads TGTGCCAGCAGCCTAGGGACTAGCACAGATACGCAGTATTTT. Protein sequence: CASSLGTSTDTQYF.

This clone was observed once. The chain recombines TRBV28 with TRBJ2-1, with TRBD1 as a possible D gene (5 bases). CDR3 length: 17 residues. Germline CDR1 and CDR2: MDHEN and SYDVKM. V was cut by 3 bases and J by 0 bases, with 15 bases left in between. CDR3 sequence: CASSFHRGSNSYNEQFF. DNA for the CDR3: TGTGCCAGCAGTTTTCATAGGGGCTCTAACTCCTACAATGAGCAGTTCTTC.

The chain links TRBV25-1 to TRBJ1-4; TRBD1 matches at 7 bases. The junction had 5 bases not matched to a gene; V was cut back by 3 bases and J by 7 bases. This CDR3 contains 14 residues. CDR1 is MGHDK and CDR2 is SYGVNS in the germline V gene. The CDR3 DNA reads TGTGCCAGCAGTGACCACAGGGGCGGTGAAAAACTGTTTTTT. Amino acids: CASSDHRGGEKLFF.

The gene calls are TRBV5-3 and TRBJ2-3; unclear D gene. TRBV5-3 is labeled an ORF, and its function is uncertain. Trimming took off 5 bases at V and 4 bases at J, with 14 bases between the two ends. CDR3 size: 14 residues. CDR3 sequence reads: CARSIDSIPDTQYF. CDR3 coding DNA: TGTGCCAGAAGTATAGACTCAATACCAGATACGCAGTATTTT.

J is TRBJ2-5 and V is TRBV2; 11 positions match TRBD1. Trimming at V came to 6 bases and at J to 4 bases, leaving 7 bases not matched to a gene. This CDR3 spans 15 amino acids. CDR1 and CDR2 (germline): SNHLY, FYNNEI. Written as DNA, the CDR3 is TGTGCCAGCAGCCTTTCGGACAGGGGGCCAGAGACCCAGTACTTC. This translates into CASSLSDRGPETQYF.

V usage is TRBV11-1 and J usage is TRBJ2-7; a possible D gene is TRBD1 (6 bases). Germline V CDR1 and CDR2: SGHAT, FQDESV (reference sequence). This CDR3 comprises 14 residues. V was shortened by 5 bases and J by 0 bases, with 11 bases between the two germline ends. Here the CDR3 DNA reads TGTGCCAGCAGCCCGACGGACAGCTCCTACGAGCAGTACTTC. Encoded protein: CASSPTDSSYEQYF.